A selection of T cell receptor beta chains follows, all from one sample in a study of technical replicates of blood from several donors. Clones were sequenced by immunoSEQ multiplex PCR, and TCRdb holds only the in-frame ones, with some missing. The data contain about 80,000 clones, 95% to 98% of them singletons. The sequencing sample was made of T cells isolated from PBMCs. Receptors were obtained from a human donor in good health. CDR3s include the opening cysteine and the closing phenylalanine or tryptophan. Each record gives: D gene, J gene, V gene, clone size, CDR3 protein, CDR3 DNA. The D gene is left open where the match is weak. Not all rows give a size; the values are once, few, many and, for expanded clones, a class.

>TRBD1|TRBJ1-1|TRBV25-1|-
CASSAGQIEAFF
TGTGCCAGCAGTGCGGGACAGATTGAAGCTTTCTTT
>-|TRBJ2-2|TRBV28|-
CASSPRGTGELFF
TGTGCCAGCAGTCCCCGGGGGACCGGGGAGCTGTTTTTT
>TRBD1|TRBJ2-7|TRBV5-1|-
CASSFGDRASYEQYF
TGCGCCAGCAGCTTCGGAGACAGGGCCTCCTACGAGCAGTACTTC
>TRBD2|TRBJ2-7|TRBV10-3|-
CAISERTSGMTYEQYF
TGTGCCATCAGTGAGCGGACTAGCGGGATGACCTACGAGCAGTACTTC
>-|TRBJ2-1|TRBV28|once
CASSLSTGGITNEQFF
TGTGCCAGCAGTTTATCTACTGGAGGGATAACCAATGAGCAGTTCTTC
>-|TRBJ2-7|TRBV4-1|-
CASSQDFPREQYF
TGCGCCAGCAGCCAAGATTTTCCCCGCGAGCAGTACTTC
>-|TRBJ2-5|TRBV14|-
CASSLGQLKTKETQYF
TGTGCCAGCAGCCTCGGACAGCTGAAGACTAAAGAGACCCAGTACTTC
>-|TRBJ2-3|TRBV28|-
CASSLVRGVDTQYF
TGTGCCAGCAGTCTTGTCAGGGGAGTCGATACGCAGTATTTT
>-|TRBJ2-1|TRBV6-5|-
CASSSDTPGAYNEQFF
TGTGCCAGCAGTTCAGACACCCCTGGCGCCTACAATGAGCAGTTCTTC
>-|TRBJ1-1|TRBV30|few
CAWSVPHSGTSTEAFF
TGTGCCTGGAGTGTACCGCATTCCGGGACAAGCACTGAAGCTTTCTTT
>TRBD1|TRBJ2-7|TRBV6-1|-
CASSEGGTELYEQYF
TGTGCCAGCAGTGAAGGGGGGACAGAGCTATACGAGCAGTACTTC
>-|TRBJ2-7|TRBV2|once
CASSEGRGVEQYF
TGTGCCAGCAGTGAGGGGAGGGGGGTTGAGCAGTACTTC
>TRBD1|TRBJ2-3|TRBV6-1|-
CASSDRGLTDTQYF
TGTGCCAGCAGTGACAGGGGGCTCACAGATACGCAGTATTTT
>TRBD2|TRBJ2-1|TRBV2|-
CASSEKAGGPQREQFF
TGTGCCAGCAGTGAGAAGGCGGGAGGTCCCCAACGGGAGCAGTTCTTC
>TRBD2|TRBJ2-1|TRBV7-9|-
CASSLAGLAGPYNEQFF
TGTGCCAGCAGCTTAGCAGGGTTAGCGGGACCCTACAATGAGCAGTTCTTC
>-|TRBJ2-3|TRBV6-4|-
CASSDSIPGGGTDTQYF
TGTGCCAGCAGTGACTCGATTCCGGGCGGAGGTACAGATACGCAGTATTTT
>-|TRBJ2-4|TRBV4-1|once
CASSQGHTKNIQYF
TGCGCCAGCAGCCAGGGACATACCAAAAACATTCAGTACTTC
>-|TRBJ1-1|TRBV10-3|-
CASGGGETEAFF
TGTGCCAGCGGGGGGGGAGAAACTGAAGCTTTCTTT
>TRBD2|TRBJ2-5|TRBV28|-
CASSPRGLAETQYF
TGTGCCAGCAGCCCACGCGGACTAGCGGAGACCCAGTACTTC
>TRBD1|TRBJ1-2|TRBV14|-
CASSRSTGAYGYTF
TGTGCCAGCAGCCGTTCGACAGGGGCCTATGGCTACACCTTC
>TRBD2|TRBJ2-4|TRBV9|-
CASSLFGLADKNIQYF
TGTGCCAGCAGCCTCTTCGGACTAGCGGACAAAAACATTCAGTACTTC
>-|TRBJ2-6|TRBV5-1|once
CASSLGGSVSGANVLTF
TGCGCCAGCAGCCTGGGGGGTAGCGTCTCTGGGGCCAACGTCCTGACTTTC
>-|TRBJ2-7|TRBV27|-
CASSLEWSYEQYF
TGTGCCAGCAGTTTAGAGTGGAGCTACGAGCAGTACTTC
>-|TRBJ1-2|TRBV9|-
CASSTRGVNYGYTF
TGTGCCAGCAGCACACGGGGGGTAAATTATGGCTACACCTTC
>TRBD1|TRBJ2-5|TRBV19|-
CASGGRGETQYF
TGTGCCAGTGGCGGCAGGGGGGAGACCCAGTACTTC
>TRBD2|TRBJ2-1|TRBV7-6|-
CASSFTAGGNEQFF
TGTGCCAGCAGCTTCACGGCGGGAGGGAATGAGCAGTTCTTC
>TRBD1|TRBJ1-1|TRBV6-1|-
CASSIRDRKNTEAFF
TGTGCCAGCAGTATCCGGGACAGAAAGAACACTGAAGCTTTCTTT
>-|TRBJ2-3|TRBV11-1|-
CASSSRDLRADTQYF
TGTGCCAGCAGCTCCCGGGACTTACGAGCGGATACGCAGTATTTT
>TRBD2|TRBJ2-7|TRBV6-6|-
CASSWTSGSYEQYF
TGTGCCAGCAGTTGGACTAGCGGCTCCTACGAGCAGTACTTC
>-|TRBJ2-5|TRBV7-9|-
CASSWAAGPETQYF
TGTGCCAGCAGCTGGGCGGCAGGGCCAGAGACCCAGTACTTC
>TRBD1|TRBJ2-7|TRBV6-5|-
CASGDSLYEQYF
TGTGCCAGCGGGGACAGCCTCTACGAGCAGTACTTC
>TRBD2|TRBJ2-2|TRBV13|-
CASSLAGGTGELFF
TGTGCCAGCAGCCTAGCGGGAGGCACCGGGGAGCTGTTTTTT
>TRBD2|TRBJ2-1|TRBV7-2|-
CASSLAASGFYNEQFF
TGTGCCAGCAGCTTAGCTGCTAGCGGGTTCTACAATGAGCAGTTCTTC
>-|TRBJ1-1|TRBV6-1|once
CASSVSLNTEAFF
TGTGCCAGCAGTGTGAGTCTAAACACTGAAGCTTTCTTT
>TRBD1|TRBJ1-2|TRBV19|-
CASNDRGYGYTF
TGTGCCAGTAATGACAGGGGCTATGGCTACACCTTC
>TRBD1|TRBJ2-5|TRBV29-1|-
CSAPPPRDSLLGETQYF
TGCAGCGCCCCCCCACCCCGGGACAGCCTGCTTGGGGAGACCCAGTACTTC